These T cell receptor beta chains were read from a single sample in a study of T cell repertoires in cytomegalovirus infection. From the reads, TCRdb called clonotypes with MiXCR, one entry per CDR3 protein. This sample yields 200,000 to 250,000 distinct CDR3 sequences, of which approximately 40% are seen a single time; 55% to 70% belongs to the top ten. These receptors lack a known antigen. Sequences were derived from CD8+ T cells from cultured PBMCs, sampled from culture after CMV antigen stimulation. Source of these receptors: a human donor in good health (CMV status not recorded). Some clones in this sample may be carry-over from other donors' samples. Both conserved end residues are part of each CDR3. Fields, in order: CDR3 protein, CDR3 DNA, V gene, CDR3 length, J gene, clone size, D gene. D genes are given only for firm matches. Not all rows give a size; the values are once, few, many and, for expanded clones, a class.

CASSSRGGQLQETQYF TGTGCCAGCAGCTCCAGGGGCGGTCAACTGCAAGAGACCCAGTACTTC TRBV7-6 16 TRBJ2-5 many .
CASSYGGGQNEQYF TGTGCCAGCAGTTACGGTGGGGGTCAAAACGAGCAGTACTTC TRBV6-6 14 TRBJ2-7 . .
CASSFRTDDQYF TGTGCCAGCAGCTTTAGGACGGACGACCAGTACTTC TRBV5-6 12 TRBJ2-5 . .
CSVCQKGSSYEQYF TGCAGCGTTTGTCAGAAGGGGAGCTCCTACGAGCAGTACTTC TRBV29-1 14 TRBJ2-7 . .
CASSELGLAGETQYF TGTGCCAGTAGTGAATTAGGACTAGCGGGAGAGACCCAGTACTTC TRBV19 15 TRBJ2-5 . TRBD2
CASRRGEADTQYF TGTGCCAGCAGACGGGGGGAGGCAGATACGCAGTATTTT TRBV7-2 13 TRBJ2-3 many TRBD2
CASSFSLPGKHMNTEAFF TGTGCCAGCAGTTTTAGCCTACCCGGGAAACACATGAACACTGAAGCTTTCTTT TRBV28 18 TRBJ1-1 few .
CASSLLVGGGTDTQYF TGTGCCAGCAGTTTACTTGTCGGGGGGGGCACAGATACGCAGTATTTT TRBV28 16 TRBJ2-3 . TRBD2
CASSPWEVAYEQYF TGTGCAAGCAGCCCTTGGGAGGTTGCATACGAGCAGTACTTC TRBV7-6 14 TRBJ2-7 . .
CSAGQGAVSNQPQHF TGCAGTGCTGGACAGGGGGCGGTTAGCAATCAGCCCCAGCATTTT TRBV20-1 15 TRBJ1-5 many TRBD1
CASSLTAGGSNEQFF TGTGCCAGCAGCTTAACGGCGGGAGGGTCGAATGAGCAGTTCTTC TRBV7-3 15 TRBJ2-1 few TRBD2
CASSFDREANTGELFF TGTGCCAGCAGTTTCGACAGGGAGGCGAACACCGGGGAGCTGTTTTTT TRBV28 16 TRBJ2-2 . .
CASSDGTTDTQYF TGTGCCAGCAGCGACGGGACCACAGATACGCAGTATTTT TRBV7-6 13 TRBJ2-3 few .
CAISDRDRGKETQYF TGTGCCATCAGTGACCGGGACAGGGGGAAAGAGACCCAGTACTTC TRBV10-3 15 TRBJ2-5 . TRBD1
CSAAGGGLGNTIYF TGCAGCGCGGCGGGTGGGGGGCTCGGAAACACCATATATTTT TRBV29-1 14 TRBJ1-3 . .
CASSLDPGQPQHF TGTGCCAGCAGCTTAGATCCCGGACAGCCCCAGCATTTT TRBV11-2 13 TRBJ1-5 few .
CASSQMLGWASYEQYF TGTGCCAGCAGCCAAATGCTGGGGTGGGCCTCCTACGAGCAGTACTTC TRBV3-1 16 TRBJ2-7 few .
CASSFEGTQPQHF TGTGCCAGCAGTTTCGAGGGGACTCAGCCCCAGCATTTT TRBV12-3/TRBV12-4 13 TRBJ1-5 . .
CASSFRQLAKNIQYF TGTGCCAGCAGTTTCAGACAGCTAGCCAAAAACATTCAGTACTTC TRBV12-3/TRBV12-4 15 TRBJ2-4 few .
CASSLEVGGEQFF TGTGCCAGCAGCTTAGAAGTTGGTGGCGAGCAGTTCTTC TRBV7-6 13 TRBJ2-1 . .
CASSHTWENTEAFF TGTGCCAGCAGTCACACCTGGGAGAACACTGAAGCTTTCTTT TRBV6-1 14 TRBJ1-1 . .
CASSFVLATTGELFF TGTGCCAGCAGCTTCGTCTTAGCGACCACCGGGGAGCTGTTTTTT TRBV28 15 TRBJ2-2 few .
CASSSSSGQGFFRTYEQYF TGTGCCAGCAGCTCCAGTTCGGGACAGGGGTTCTTCCGAACCTACGAGCAGTACTTC TRBV5-6 19 TRBJ2-7 few TRBD1
CSAREPRGGKGGELFF TGCAGTGCTAGAGAACCGCGGGGGGGCAAGGGCGGGGAGCTGTTTTTT TRBV20-1 16 TRBJ2-2 once TRBD2
CASSLGESTDTQYF TGTGCCAGCAGCTTAGGGGAAAGCACAGATACGCAGTATTTT TRBV11-3 14 TRBJ2-3 . .
CASSPDMSSYEQYF TGTGCCAGCAGCCCTGACATGAGCTCCTACGAGCAGTACTTC TRBV7-3 14 TRBJ2-7 . .
CASRPGPWETQYF TGTGCCAGCAGACCGGGACCGTGGGAGACCCAGTACTTC TRBV12-3/TRBV12-4 13 TRBJ2-5 few .
CASSLIRNEQFF TGCGCCAGCAGCTTGATTCGTAATGAGCAGTTCTTC TRBV5-1 12 TRBJ2-1 . .
CASSLSPRASWEQYF TGTGCCAGCAGCTTATCGCCCCGGGCGTCTTGGGAGCAGTACTTC TRBV7-9 15 TRBJ2-7 few .
CASSSTLEQYF TGTGCCAGCAGTTCGACTCTCGAGCAGTACTTC TRBV28 11 TRBJ2-7 . .
CASRTEAGRSSYNEQFF TGCGCCAGCAGGACCGAAGCGGGCCGAAGCTCCTACAATGAGCAGTTCTTC TRBV5-1 17 TRBJ2-1 . .
CASSLSRHPLNEQFF TGTGCCAGCAGTTTATCGAGGCACCCGTTGAATGAGCAGTTCTTC TRBV27 15 TRBJ2-1 . .
CSSSRGLAVGASYRDEQFF TGTTCCAGCAGTCGCGGACTAGCGGTAGGCGCCTCTTACCGAGATGAGCAGTTCTTC TRBV6-5 19 TRBJ2-1 . TRBD2
CASSPLGINQPQHF TGTGCAAGCAGCCCTCTCGGTATCAATCAGCCCCAGCATTTT TRBV7-2 14 TRBJ1-5 . .
CASSKPAGLNQETQYF TGTGCCAGCAGCAAACCAGCCGGATTAAACCAAGAGACCCAGTACTTC TRBV7-9 16 TRBJ2-5 . .
CASSLVVGGNEQFF TGTGCCAGCAGCTTAGTAGTGGGAGGAAATGAGCAGTTCTTC TRBV7-3 14 TRBJ2-1 . .
CATSGITGESLMNTEAFF TGTGCCACCAGCGGAATCACAGGGGAATCGTTGATGAACACTGAAGCTTTCTTT TRBV15 18 TRBJ1-1 many TRBD1
CATSDSRREKVNEQFF TGTGCCACCAGTGATTCGAGGCGGGAGAAAGTCAATGAGCAGTTCTTC TRBV24-1 16 TRBJ2-1 few TRBD2
CASSLGQRNEQYF TGTGCCAGCAGTTTAGGGCAGCGGAACGAGCAGTACTTC TRBV27 13 TRBJ2-7 once .
CSVGQGQSYEQYF TGCAGCGTGGGACAAGGGCAATCCTACGAGCAGTACTTC TRBV29-1 13 TRBJ2-7 . .
CARVEANYGYTF TGTGCCCGGGTCGAAGCTAACTATGGCTACACCTTC TRBV2 12 TRBJ1-2 . .
CASSLTGEFGETQYF TGTGCCAGCAGTCTGACGGGGGAATTCGGAGAGACCCAGTACTTC TRBV6-6 15 TRBJ2-5 . .
CASSLVAFQGLYNTIYF TGTGCCAGCAGCTTAGTCGCTTTTCAGGGCCTATACAACACCATATATTTT TRBV7-2 17 TRBJ1-3 . .
CASSGTGGQPQHF TGTGCCAGCAGTGGGACAGGGGGCCAGCCCCAGCATTTT TRBV28 13 TRBJ1-5 . TRBD1
CASSLRGAGGESNQPQHF TGTGCCAGCAGCTTAAGGGGGGCTGGGGGCGAGAGCAATCAGCCCCAGCATTTT TRBV7-3 18 TRBJ1-5 . .
CASSLGGGGSTYEQYF TGTGCCAGCAGCTTAGGTGGGGGCGGATCTACCTACGAGCAGTACTTC TRBV7-2 16 TRBJ2-7 . .
CSVDDRVAEAFF TGCAGCGTTGACGACAGGGTGGCTGAAGCTTTCTTT TRBV29-1 12 TRBJ1-1 . TRBD1
CASSLEVGTDTQYF TGTGCCAGCAGTTTAGAGGTCGGCACAGATACGCAGTATTTT TRBV28 14 TRBJ2-3 . .
CASSISGLATKPTQYF TGTGCCAGCAGCATCTCGGGACTAGCGACAAAACCTACGCAGTATTTT TRBV5-6 16 TRBJ2-3 many TRBD2
CASSHGTSTEAFF TGTGCCAGCAGCCACGGGACATCCACTGAAGCTTTCTTT TRBV11-2 13 TRBJ1-1 . .
CASSPSAGLNTEAFF TGTGCCAGTAGTCCATCCGCAGGCTTGAACACTGAAGCTTTCTTT TRBV19 15 TRBJ1-1 . .
CASSTVYSFGLDGELFF TGTGCCAGCAGCACAGTCTACAGCTTTGGACTAGATGGGGAGCTGTTTTTT TRBV7-8 17 TRBJ2-2 few TRBD2
CASSVDTLGGDHNQPQHF TGTGCCAGCAGCGTAGACACCCTGGGGGGAGACCACAATCAGCCCCAGCATTTT TRBV9 18 TRBJ1-5 . .
CASSLPGSGTDTQYF TGTGCCAGCAGTTTACCAGGTTCTGGCACAGATACGCAGTATTTT TRBV27 15 TRBJ2-3 few .
CASSEWQVPYNEQFF TGTGCCAGCAGTGAATGGCAGGTCCCCTACAATGAGCAGTTCTTC TRBV6-1 15 TRBJ2-1 . .
CASGHRGLVGDTQYF TGTGCCAGCGGCCACAGGGGTTTAGTTGGGGATACGCAGTATTTT TRBV5-8 15 TRBJ2-3 many TRBD1
CASSQGGNGNTIYF TGTGCCAGCAGCCAGGGGGGCAACGGAAACACCATATATTTT TRBV7-6 14 TRBJ1-3 . TRBD1
CASSLSGTGVRETQYF TGTGCCAGCAGTTTATCCGGGACAGGGGTTAGGGAGACCCAGTACTTC TRBV28 16 TRBJ2-5 . TRBD1
CASSLDTGGIGQETQYF TGTGCCAGCAGCTTGGATACAGGGGGTATAGGGCAAGAGACCCAGTACTTC TRBV7-7 17 TRBJ2-5 few TRBD1